This T cell receptor (beta chain) comes out of a study of blood T cells in healthy people across ages. Turning to the study itself: Through template switching, about one barcoded beta molecule was captured per two T cells, as measured in model experiments.

Details on this clonotype: Relative to the germline gene, one junction end is altered; a read error may explain this.

CDR3 size: 14 residues. CDR1 and CDR2 (germline): SGHTA, FQGNSA. For the second PCR, which ran for about 7 to 11 cycles, a sample-barcoded 5' primer and a J-beta primer mix were used. TCRdb independently ran MiXCR on the 5' RACE reads; one entry per CDR3 protein. The table has some 920,000 distinct CDR3 sequences, 45% to 60% seen once. The receptor was derived from a woman aged 55-69 years in good health. V gene TRBV7-2 combines with J gene TRBJ1-4; D not certain. Sequences were obtained from blood. The DNA of the CDR3 is TGTGTCAGCAGCTTAAGAACAACTAATGAAAAACTGTTTTTT. It specifies CVSSLRTTNEKLFF.